This T cell receptor beta chain originates from a study of Graves' ophthalmopathy and Graves' hyperthyroidism. From RNA, the CDR3 regions of TCR beta chains were amplified and sequenced. Second-round multiplex PCR followed a first-round RT-PCR using HTBI primers. TCRdb re-derived calls from the multiplex PCR reads in MiXCR, one entry per CDR3 protein. The data contain over 200,000 distinct CDR3 sequences, under 30% of them singletons. The CDR3 has 13 residues. Germline V gene data show CDR1 as SGHAT and CDR2 as FQNNGV. V was trimmed by 3 bases and J by 3 bases, leaving 9 bases between them. There are many counts of this clonotype. Ophthalmopathy donors showed moderate-to-severe activity, CAS ≥3, NOSPECS ≥4 and a duration under 3 months.

The chain uses TRBV11-2 and TRBJ2-7; weak D call: TRBD1 (5 bases). The TCR sequence derives from a middle-aged man with Graves' ophthalmopathy. The sequenced sample consisted of peripheral blood. Here the CDR3 reads CASSFSQGYEQYF. CDR3 nucleotides: TGTGCCAGCAGCTTTAGCCAGGGCTACGAGCAGTACTTC.